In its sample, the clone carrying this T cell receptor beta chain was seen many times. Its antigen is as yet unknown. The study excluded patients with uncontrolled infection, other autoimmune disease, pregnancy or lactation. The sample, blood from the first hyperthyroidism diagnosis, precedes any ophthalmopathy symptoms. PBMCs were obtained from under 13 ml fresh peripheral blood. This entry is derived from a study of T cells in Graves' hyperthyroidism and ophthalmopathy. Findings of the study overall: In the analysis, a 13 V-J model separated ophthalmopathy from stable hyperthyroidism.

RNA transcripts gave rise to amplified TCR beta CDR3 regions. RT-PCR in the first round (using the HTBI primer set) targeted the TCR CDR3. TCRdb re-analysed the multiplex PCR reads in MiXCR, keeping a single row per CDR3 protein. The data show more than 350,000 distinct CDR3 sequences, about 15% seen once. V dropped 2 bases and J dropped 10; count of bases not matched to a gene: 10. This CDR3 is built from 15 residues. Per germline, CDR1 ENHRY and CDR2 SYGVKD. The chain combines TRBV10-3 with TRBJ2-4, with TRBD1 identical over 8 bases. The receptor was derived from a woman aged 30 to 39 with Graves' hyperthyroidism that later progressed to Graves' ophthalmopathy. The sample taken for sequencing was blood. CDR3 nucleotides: TGTGCCATCAGTGAGAATTCGGACAGGGAAGGAATTCAGTACTTC. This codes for CAISENSDREGIQYF.